Shown below are 5 T cell receptor beta chains from a single sample sequenced in a study of identical twins. TCRdb ran MiXCR on the 5' RACE reads and lists one entry per CDR3 protein. In the table there are 1.5 million to 2 million distinct CDR3 sequences, roughly a third of which are singletons. The sequenced sample consisted of cord blood. Receptors originate from a newborn girl in good health.

The sample holds one count of this clonotype. The chain has TRBV20-1 and TRBJ2-3, with D perhaps matching TRBD1 (6 bases). Trimming pared 3 bases from V and 0 bases from J, leaving 16 bases between. Germline V gives CDR1 DFQATT, CDR2 SNEGSKA (reference sequence). The CDR3 totals 16 residues. The CDR3 DNA reads TGCAGTGCTAGGCCCTCCAAGACAGGAAGCACAGATACGCAGTATTTT. Translating gives CSARPSKTGSTDTQYF.

In this sample, this clonotype turned up a few times. The chain is built from TRBV12-3 or TRBV12-4 and TRBJ2-7; D unclear. V was pared by 1 base and J by 1 base, with 11 bases between. The CDR3 is made up of 15 amino acids. The CDR3 nucleotides are TGTGCCAGCAGTTTAGAGTTTTCAGTTTCCTACGAGCAGTACTTC. It codes for CASSLEFSVSYEQYF.

This chain uses TRBV9 with TRBJ1-6; TRBD1 is a possible D gene (5 bases). CDR3 length equals 13 residues. The V gene lost 4 bases and the J gene lost 9 bases, with 11 bases spanning the gap. In germline, CDR1 is SGDLS, CDR2 YYNGEE. CDR3 loop: CASSPPGGSPLHF. The CDR3 bases are TGTGCCAGCAGCCCACCCGGGGGTTCACCCCTCCACTTT.

This chain uses TRBV7-2 with TRBJ2-5, with TRBD2 matching 13 bases. The germline V gene has CDR1 SGHTA and CDR2 FQGNSA. Trimming at V came to 5 bases and at J to 11 bases, leaving 8 bases not matched to a gene. This CDR3 is built from 14 residues. As DNA, the CDR3 is TGTGCCAGCAGCGCCCGACTAGCGGGAGGTCGGCAGTACTTC. This translates into CASSARLAGGRQYF.

This clonotype was counted between two and nine times. V and J are TRBV6-1 and TRBJ1-5; 8 bases are shared with TRBD1. Trimming cost V 2 bases and J 6 bases; bases outside gene matches: 0. Germline CDR1 is MNHNS and CDR2 is SASEGT. This CDR3 contains 13 residues. CDR3 loop: CASSEQGAQPQHF. The CDR3 DNA reads as TGTGCCAGCAGTGAACAGGGGGCTCAGCCCCAGCATTTT.